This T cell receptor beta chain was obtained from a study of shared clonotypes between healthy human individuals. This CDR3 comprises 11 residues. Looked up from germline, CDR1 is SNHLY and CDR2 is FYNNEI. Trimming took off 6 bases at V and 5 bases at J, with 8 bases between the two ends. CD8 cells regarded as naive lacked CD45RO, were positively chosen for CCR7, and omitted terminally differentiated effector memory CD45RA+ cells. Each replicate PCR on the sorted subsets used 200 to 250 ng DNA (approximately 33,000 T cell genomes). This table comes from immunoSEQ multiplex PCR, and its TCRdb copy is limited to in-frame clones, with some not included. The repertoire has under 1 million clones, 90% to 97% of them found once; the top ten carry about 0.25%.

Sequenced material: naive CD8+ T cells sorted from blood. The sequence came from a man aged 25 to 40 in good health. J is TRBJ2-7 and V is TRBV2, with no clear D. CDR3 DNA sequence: TGTGCCAGCAGCGAGACAAACGAGCAGTACTTC. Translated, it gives CASSETNEQYF.